This passage covers 26 T cell receptor beta chains from one sample sequenced in a study of Ad26.COV2.S vaccination and SARS-CoV-2 variants. Documented treatment: roughly 20 received Ad26.COV2.S at low or high dose, single or two shots; about 5 received placebo; per-sample allocation not given. Specimens were obtained on day 63 following the first vaccine or placebo injection. The method was immunoSEQ multiplex PCR; TCRdb's version includes in-frame clones alone and lacks a portion of them. The data hold hundreds of thousands of clones, with around 87% observed a single time. The sequences come from peripheral blood, collected in a trial of Ad26.COV2.S vaccine versus placebo. The receptor source for this set is a person aged 18 to 65 who received the Ad26.COV2.S COVID-19 vaccine or a placebo.

The V call is TRBV6-1, the J call TRBJ1-1; tentative D call: TRBD1 (6 bases). The CDR3 runs 15 residues. The V end lost 2 bases, the J end lost 6 bases, and 16 bases lay between the germline ends. Germline V CDR1 and CDR2: MNHNS, SASEGT. CDR3 sequence reads: CASSELKGGIPEAFF. The CDR3 DNA reads as TGTGCCAGCAGTGAATTGAAAGGGGGGATCCCTGAAGCTTTCTTT.

V and J are TRBV7-8 and TRBJ2-7; tentatively, D is TRBD1 (6 bases). Trimming removed 1 base at V and 4 bases at J, with 11 bases between. Germline V CDR1 and CDR2: SGHVS, FQNEAQ. This CDR3 is built from 14 residues. The CDR3 reads CASSLVNREYEQYF. The CDR3, as DNA: TGTGCCAGCAGCTTAGTTAACAGGGAATACGAGCAGTACTTC.

There are a few counts of this clone. V gene TRBV28 combines with J gene TRBJ1-5; D is ambiguous. The length of the CDR3 is 14 residues. The germline CDR1 and CDR2 sequences are MDHEN and SYDVKM. The V and J ends lost 6 bases and 7 bases respectively, with 16 bases between them. The CDR3 loop reads CASSEYSRQQPQHF. CDR3 DNA: TGTGCCAGCAGCGAATACAGCCGTCAACAGCCCCAGCATTTT.

The chain employs TRBV7-9 and TRBJ2-3; 8 positions match TRBD2. The CDR3 is made up of 16 amino acids. Germline trimming cut 3 bases from V and 4 bases from J; bases unmatched to any gene: 9. Germline V lookup: CDR1 SEHNR, CDR2 FQNEAQ (reference sequence). The DNA of the CDR3 is TGTGCCAGCAGCTTCCAAGCGGGGGCGCGGGCAGATACGCAGTATTTT. This encodes CASSFQAGARADTQYF.

The rearrangement joins TRBV5-6 to TRBJ2-7; no clear D. V shed 4 bases and J shed 2 bases, with 19 bases lying between them. The germline gives CDR1 SGHDT, CDR2 YYEEEE. The CDR3 is 16 residues long. For the CDR3, the DNA is TGTGCCAGCAGCCCCCGATCCCAGACCTTCACCTACGAGCAGTACTTC. It is translated as CASSPRSQTFTYEQYF.

This chain joins TRBV9 and TRBJ2-2; D is uncertain. V lost 3 bases and J 0 bases, leaving 3 bases between the germline ends. Germline V gene sequence: CDR1 SGDLS, CDR2 YYNGEE. This CDR3 has 13 residues. In nucleotides, the CDR3 is TGTGCCAGCAGCGCCGCGAACACCGGGGAGCTGTTTTTT. Translation gives CASSAANTGELFF. Complete variable domain (other parts from reference TRBV9 and TRBJ2-2): DSGVTQTPKHLITATGQRVTLRCSPRSGDLSVYWYQQSLDQGLQFLIQYYNGEERAKGNILERFSAQQFPDLHSELNLSSLELGDSALYFCASSAANTGELFFGEGSRLTVL.

The chain uses TRBV18 and TRBJ1-2; no reliable D call. The CDR3 length is 14 residues. Germline CDR1 and CDR2: KGHSH and LQKENI. V lost 2 bases and J 4 bases, leaving 11 bases between the germline ends. The CDR3 DNA is TGTGCCAGCTCACCAGGGTCGAACAGCTATGGCTACACCTTC. Protein product: CASSPGSNSYGYTF.

The rearrangement joins TRBV2 to TRBJ2-1; TRBD2 matches 13 bases. This CDR3 has 15 amino acids. Germline loops: CDR1 SNHLY, CDR2 FYNNEI. The junction had 8 bases not matched to a gene; V was cut back by 8 bases and J by 7 bases. The CDR3: CASGGLAGATNEQFF. The CDR3 DNA reads TGTGCCAGCGGCGGACTAGCGGGAGCAACTAATGAGCAGTTCTTC.

J is TRBJ2-3 and V is TRBV12-5; 14 bases are a match to TRBD2. In germline, CDR1 is LGHNT, CDR2 FRNRAP. The V segment lost 5 bases and the J segment 4 bases; nucleotides outside the gene matches: 2. The CDR3 runs to 15 residues. For the CDR3, the DNA is TGTGCTAGTGGTGTGGGACTAGCGGGAGCAGATACGCAGTATTTT. Translation gives CASGVGLAGADTQYF.

V gene TRBV18 combines with J gene TRBJ2-1, with D perhaps given as TRBD1 or TRBD2 (6 bases each). CDR1 is KGHSH, CDR2 LQKENI, per germline. V lost 8 bases and J lost 0, with 20 bases in between. This CDR3 comprises 17 residues. The CDR3 spells CASVTRGRGGSYNEQFF. The CDR3 DNA reads TGTGCCAGCGTCACCAGGGGACGGGGAGGCTCCTACAATGAGCAGTTCTTC. Filled out from reference TRBV18 and TRBJ2-1, the complete variable domain reads NAGVMQNPRHLVRRRGQEARLRCSPMKGHSHVYWYRQLPEEGLKFMVYLQKENIIDESGMPKERFSAEFPKEGPSILRIQQVVRGDSAAYFCASVTRGRGGSYNEQFFGPGTRLTVL.

The chain employs TRBV9 and TRBJ2-7; 7 bases are a match to TRBD1. CDR1 is SGDLS and CDR2 is YYNGEE in the germline V gene. V trimming: 4 bases; J trimming: 3 bases; junction bases outside the gene matches: 10. The CDR3 runs to 15 residues. The CDR3 DNA reads TGTGCCAGCAGCACTCGACAGGGCTTACTCTACGAGCAGTACTTC. Translated: CASSTRQGLLYEQYF.

The V gene is TRBV5-1, the J gene TRBJ1-2, with 10 positions matching TRBD1. Germline V lookup: CDR1 SGHRS, CDR2 YFSETQ. The length of the CDR3 is 19 residues. V shed 3 bases, J shed 3 bases, and the junction held 17 bases outside the gene matches. CDR3 DNA: TGCGCCAGCAGCTCACGCGGCCGAACTGGACAGGGGGTCGACTATGGCTACACCTTC. Translation gives CASSSRGRTGQGVDYGYTF.

The chain employs TRBV9 and TRBJ2-5; 8 bases line up with TRBD2. The V gene's germline CDR1 is SGDLS and CDR2 YYNGEE. V dropped 3 bases and J dropped 4; count of bases not matched to a gene: 8. The CDR3 extends over 15 amino acids. The DNA of the CDR3 is TGTGCCAGCAGCGCCGAGGGACTAGGGGTAGAGACCCAGTACTTC. Residues: CASSAEGLGVETQYF. Using reference TRBV9 and TRBJ2-5 for the parts outside the CDR3, the full variable domain is DSGVTQTPKHLITATGQRVTLRCSPRSGDLSVYWYQQSLDQGLQFLIQYYNGEERAKGNILERFSAQQFPDLHSELNLSSLELGDSALYFCASSAEGLGVETQYFGPGTRLLVL.

The chain recombines TRBV7-9 with TRBJ2-7; 8 bases are shared with TRBD2. Per germline, CDR1 SEHNR and CDR2 FQNEAQ (reference sequence). With V trimmed by 5 bases and J by 4 bases, 4 bases remained unmatched. This CDR3 is built from 13 residues. CDR3 in amino acids: CASSPRGEYEQYF. The CDR3 DNA reads as TGTGCCAGCAGCCCGCGGGGGGAATACGAGCAGTACTTC.

J is TRBJ2-1 and V is TRBV18, with D perhaps matching TRBD1 (5 bases). CDR3 length: 15 residues. Germline loops: CDR1 KGHSH, CDR2 LQKENI. Trimming stripped 0 bases from V and 5 bases from J, with 11 bases between. CDR3 sequence reads: CASSPPGAPDNEQFF. DNA for the CDR3: TGTGCCAGCTCACCACCAGGGGCGCCCGACAATGAGCAGTTCTTC.

J is TRBJ2-2 and V is TRBV19, with D unclear. Trimming pared 3 bases from V and 7 bases from J, leaving 6 bases between. Germline V gene data show CDR1 as LNHDA and CDR2 as SQIVND (reference sequence). The CDR3 sequence is 12 residues long. This chain's CDR3 is CASSIYVGELFF. For the CDR3, the DNA is TGTGCCAGTAGTATCTATGTCGGGGAGCTGTTTTTT.

The V and J genes are TRBV6-2 or TRBV6-3 and TRBJ2-5; unclear D gene. The germline CDR1 and CDR2 sequences are MNHEY and SVGEGT. The CDR3 consists of 12 residues. V was shortened by 0 bases and J by 5 bases, with 4 bases between the two germline ends. The CDR3 reads CASSYSGETQYF. In DNA, the CDR3 is TGTGCCAGCAGTTACTCAGGGGAGACCCAGTACTTC.

The rearrangement joins TRBV10-3 to TRBJ1-5; the D is unclear. V shed 2 bases and J shed 1 base, with 3 bases lying between them. This CDR3 is built from 13 residues. Germline-derived CDR1 and CDR2 are ENHRY and SYGVKD. This CDR3 reads CAISEKSNQPQHF. The CDR3 bases are TGTGCCATCAGTGAGAAGAGCAATCAGCCCCAGCATTTT.

The V and J genes are TRBV6-2 or TRBV6-3 and TRBJ2-1; TRBD2 might be the D (6 bases). The CDR3 is made up of 15 amino acids. The V end lost 5 bases, the J end lost 9 bases, and 20 bases lay between the germline ends. Germline loops: CDR1 MNHEY, CDR2 SVGEGT. The CDR3, as DNA: TGTGCCAGCAGTGCCCGACTAGGGGATTCAGGTGAGCAGTTCTTC. It codes for CASSARLGDSGEQFF.

V is TRBV5-1 and J is TRBJ1-2; no clear D. The CDR3 loop spans 14 amino acids. V was cut by 0 bases and J by 2 bases, with 8 bases left in between. Germline values: CDR1 SGHRS, CDR2 YFSETQ. The CDR3 region is CASSLDPGNYGYTF. In DNA form, the CDR3 reads TGCGCCAGCAGCTTGGATCCGGGGAACTATGGCTACACCTTC.

The V and J genes are TRBV12-5 and TRBJ1-5, with D unresolved. CDR1 and CDR2 from the germline V gene are LGHNT and FRNRAP. The CDR3 runs 14 residues. V was pared by 5 bases and J by 0 bases, with 8 bases between. CDR3: CASGRPDSNQPQHF. CDR3 nucleotide sequence: TGTGCTAGTGGTCGCCCGGATAGCAATCAGCCCCAGCATTTT.

This chain uses TRBV5-1 with TRBJ2-2; TRBD1 agrees at 11 bases. This CDR3 is built from 16 residues. Germline trimming cut 2 bases from V and 7 bases from J; bases unmatched to any gene: 7. Germline CDR1 and CDR2: SGHRS and YFSETQ. The DNA for the CDR3 is TGCGCCAGCAGCTTTGGACAGGGGGCAAGTGGCGGGGAGCTGTTTTTT. This sequence encodes CASSFGQGASGGELFF.

The chain employs TRBV5-1 and TRBJ2-5; either TRBD1 or TRBD2 may supply D (5 bases each). The CDR3 spans 15 residues. From germline, CDR1 is SGHRS and CDR2 YFSETQ. The V and J ends lost 0 bases and 5 bases respectively, with 14 bases between them. The CDR3 is CASSLEGSGTETQYF. The CDR3 nucleotides are TGCGCCAGCAGCTTGGAGGGCTCAGGGACGGAGACCCAGTACTTC.

This clone has a handful of counts. The V and J genes are TRBV4-1 and TRBJ1-2; possible D gene TRBD1, 6 bases. The germline gives CDR1 MGHRA, CDR2 YSYEKL. The CDR3 is made up of 14 amino acids. V gave up 0 bases and J gave up 5 bases, with 10 bases separating them. CDR3 bases: TGCGCCAGCAGCCAAGATACAGGGCGGTATGGCTACACCTTC. Translation: CASSQDTGRYGYTF.

The gene calls are TRBV11-2 and TRBJ2-5; D gene uncertain. The CDR3 contains 15 residues. Germline CDR1 and CDR2: SGHAT and FQNNGV. V lost 1 base, J lost 5 bases, and 14 bases lay in between. CDR3 bases: TGTGCCAGCAGCTTAGTCGGGCTAGTTGTGGAGACCCAGTACTTC. This encodes CASSLVGLVVETQYF.

The chain uses TRBV27 and TRBJ2-3; 9 positions agree with TRBD2. V lost 5 bases and J lost 5; bases outside the gene matches: 8. Germline CDR1 is MNHEY and CDR2 is SMNVEV (reference sequence). The CDR3 contains 15 residues. CDR3 sequence reads: CASSRMAGGGDTQYF. CDR3 DNA: TGTGCCAGCAGTAGAATGGCGGGAGGGGGAGATACGCAGTATTTT.